This record looks at one TCR beta chain sequence and its context. This entry is derived from a study of technical replicates of blood from a few donors. Here immunoSEQ multiplex PCR was the method, and the copy in TCRdb shows in-frame clones only, minus some. The repertoire consists of some 58,000 clones, with roughly 92% occurring once and the leading ten covering around 0.21%. The length of the CDR3 is 15 residues. The germline V gene encodes CDR1 SGHRS and CDR2 YFSETQ. The V gene end was trimmed by 6 bases and the J gene end by 6 bases; junction bases not matched to a gene: 11. The rearrangement links TRBV5-1 to TRBJ2-2, with 7 bases fitting TRBD2. Sequencing was done on a sample of T cells isolated from PBMCs. The source is a human donor in good health. CDR3: CASTPGTTIPGELFF. In DNA form, the CDR3 reads TGCGCCAGCACCCCTGGGACTACTATACCCGGGGAGCTGTTTTTT.